A single sample gave rise to the 25 T cell receptor beta chains below, sequenced in a study of Graves' ophthalmopathy and Graves' hyperthyroidism. The authors amplified TCR beta CDR3 regions, and they did so from RNA transcripts for repertoire sequencing. In the first round, RT-PCR was carried out with HTBI primers, and a multiplex PCR formed the second round. TCRdb reprocessed the multiplex PCR reads with MiXCR, giving one entry per CDR3 protein. The sample yields 350,000 to 450,000 distinct CDR3 sequences, 18% seen once. Material for sequencing was peripheral blood. The receptors originated from a woman aged 18-29 years with Graves' ophthalmopathy.

This clonotype was detected ten times or more. The chain has TRBV7-3 and TRBJ2-7; unclear D gene. The CDR3 runs 12 residues. Trimming cost V 5 bases and J 5 bases, with 10 bases left between them. The germline gives CDR1 SGHTA, CDR2 FQGTGA. In DNA, the CDR3 is TGTGCCAGCAGCCCAAGTGGGGACGAGCAGTACTTC. Amino acids: CASSPSGDEQYF.

This clonotype came up many times. The chain couples TRBV28 to TRBJ2-7; a weak D match, TRBD2 (7 bases). V dropped 6 bases and J dropped 2 bases, with 14 bases sitting between them. CDR3 length equals 14 residues. CDR1 is MDHEN and CDR2 is SYDVKM in the germline V gene. CDR3 DNA: TGTGCCAGCAGATTCGGGGGGCCCACCTACGAGCAGTACTTC. Protein sequence: CASRFGGPTYEQYF.

The sample holds a few counts of this clonotype. The chain joins TRBV29-1 to TRBJ2-2; no reliable D call. The CDR3 runs to 14 residues. Trimming removed 1 base at V and 0 bases at J, with 6 bases between. CDR1 is SQVTM, CDR2 ANQGSEA, per germline. The DNA for the CDR3 is TGCAGCGTTGAAGTTGCAACGAACACCGGGGAGCTGTTTTTT. Protein sequence: CSVEVATNTGELFF.

This clonotype was picked up many times. DNA for the CDR3: TGTGCCAGCAGCCCCGGCACCGCTAGCGGGAGGGCAGAGACCCAGTACTTC. Protein: CASSPGTASGRAETQYF. V and J are TRBV11-2 and TRBJ2-5; 12 bases align to TRBD2. The V and J ends lost 5 bases and 4 bases, in that order; junction bases with no gene match: 11. CDR3 length: 17 amino acids. Germline V gene data show CDR1 as SGHAT and CDR2 as FQNNGV.

The sample holds many counts of this clonotype. The chain combines TRBV4-2 with TRBJ2-7, with D uncertain. Trimming shortened V by 1 base and J by 0 bases, and 10 bases separated the two germline ends. CDR1 and CDR2 from the germline V gene are LGHNA and YNFKEQ. This CDR3 spans 15 amino acids. This CDR3 reads CASSQGHTGSYEQYF. CDR3 DNA: TGTGCCAGCAGCCAAGGCCACACTGGCTCCTACGAGCAGTACTTC.

This clonotype occurred many times. This rearrangement joins TRBV6-5 to TRBJ1-1; D gene ambiguous. The germline V gene has CDR1 MNHEY and CDR2 SVGAGI. CDR3 length: 15 amino acids. V was pared by 2 bases and J by 0 bases, with 10 bases between. CDR3 DNA sequence: TGTGCCAGCAGTTACGTAATAGGATTGAACACTGAAGCTTTCTTT. Amino acid sequence: CASSYVIGLNTEAFF.

There are many counts of this clonotype. The CDR3 nucleotides are TGTGCCAGCAGTTACGGCGGGACTAGCGGGAGGGCCCAAGAGACCCAGTACTTC. Protein product: CASSYGGTSGRAQETQYF. The chain has TRBV6-5 and TRBJ2-5, with TRBD2 identical over 16 bases. Germline CDR1 reads MNHEY; CDR2 reads SVGAGI. The CDR3 is made up of 18 amino acids. V dropped 2 bases and J dropped 1; count of bases not matched to a gene: 4.

This CDR3 is CASTVVARFTDEQYF. DNA for the CDR3: TGTGCCAGCACCGTAGTAGCGCGGTTTACCGACGAGCAGTACTTC. V gene TRBV6-2 or TRBV6-3 combines with J gene TRBJ2-7, with D perhaps TRBD2 (5 bases). Looked up from germline, CDR1 is MNHEY and CDR2 is SVGEGT. V lost 7 bases to trimming and J lost 5 bases, with 21 bases between them. This CDR3 has 15 amino acids.

This clonotype showed up many times. The rearrangement joins TRBV28 to TRBJ2-7, with 9 bases matching TRBD2. The junction had 17 bases not matched to a gene; V was cut back by 8 bases and J by 0 bases. Germline V CDR1 and CDR2: MDHEN, SYDVKM. The length of the CDR3 is 18 residues. CDR3 loop: CASEQQFDVAGASYEQYF. CDR3 in DNA: TGTGCCAGCGAACAGCAGTTTGATGTAGCGGGGGCCTCCTACGAGCAGTACTTC.

This clonotype was recorded once. This chain uses TRBV6-2 or TRBV6-3 with TRBJ2-7; no clear D gene. The CDR3 is made up of 11 amino acids. Germline CDR1 MNHEY, CDR2 SVGEGT. Trimming left V 8 bases short and J 3 bases short, with 8 bases between. Here the CDR3 reads CASGVIYEQYF. The DNA for the CDR3 is TGTGCCAGCGGGGTGATCTACGAGCAGTACTTC.

Many counts were recorded for this clonotype. This rearrangement joins TRBV20-1 to TRBJ2-7; 9 nucleotides agree with TRBD2. Trimming removed 5 bases from V and 2 bases from J; junction bases left unmatched: 7. This CDR3 has 14 amino acids. Germline V gene data show CDR1 as DFQATT and CDR2 as SNEGSKA (reference sequence). The CDR3 region has the DNA TGCAGTGCTGATGAGCGGGAGGCTACCTACGAGCAGTACTTC. Translated: CSADEREATYEQYF.

The rearrangement joins TRBV6-1 to TRBJ2-6; D is possibly TRBD1 (6 bases). The germline V gene has CDR1 MNHNS and CDR2 SASEGT. Trimming left V 7 bases short and J 1 base short, with 11 bases between. The CDR3 consists of 15 residues. As DNA, the CDR3 is TGTGCCAGCACTCCCGGACAGTCTGGGGCCAACGTCCTGACTTTC. As protein: CASTPGQSGANVLTF.

The chain carries TRBV19 and TRBJ1-2, with unresolved D. Germline V gene data show CDR1 as LNHDA and CDR2 as SQIVND (reference sequence). This CDR3 comprises 13 residues. V was cut by 0 bases and J by 8 bases, with 10 bases left in between. The CDR3 spells CASSIDERRGYTF. The CDR3 DNA reads TGTGCCAGTAGTATAGATGAGCGGCGGGGCTACACCTTC.

This clonotype was seen at least ten times. This chain connects TRBV14 to TRBJ2-7; the D gene could be TRBD1 or TRBD2 (6 bases each). With 0 bases removed from V and 7 bases from J, the gap between germline ends came to 13 bases. Germline CDR1 is SGHDN and CDR2 is FVKESK. The CDR3 totals 14 residues. The CDR3 nucleotides are TGTGCCAGCAGCCAAGATCCCACAGGGAGGGAGCAGTACTTC. Translated: CASSQDPTGREQYF.

This clonotype was observed many times. The chain has TRBV30 and TRBJ2-5; no firm D call. The CDR3 is 11 residues long. CDR1 is GTSNPN and CDR2 is SVGIG in the germline V gene (reference sequence). Trimming shortened V by 2 bases and J by 5 bases, and 6 bases separated the two germline ends. The CDR3 region has the DNA TGTGCCTGGAGTCAAGAGGAGACCCAGTACTTC. Encoded protein: CAWSQEETQYF.

This clonotype was seen ten or more times. The chain recombines TRBV28 with TRBJ2-7, with no clear D. Trimming took 5 bases from V and 3 from J, leaving 8 bases between them. CDR3 length: 12 amino acids. Germline CDR1 reads MDHEN; CDR2 reads SYDVKM. The CDR3 DNA reads as TGTGCCAGCAGTCCCCCCCTCTACGAGCAGTACTTC. It is translated as CASSPPLYEQYF.

Ten or more counts support this clonotype. The gene calls are TRBV4-3 and TRBJ1-6; D is undetermined. This CDR3 region has 15 residues. V lost 0 bases and J lost 10, with 13 bases in between. The germline V gene has CDR1 LGHNA and CDR2 YSLEER. The CDR3 loop is CASSQEVNDGSPLHF. The CDR3 region has the DNA TGCGCCAGCAGCCAAGAAGTGAACGACGGATCACCCCTCCACTTT.

The V and J genes are TRBV4-3 and TRBJ2-2; D is uncertain. The CDR3 is 15 amino acids. CDR1 is LGHNA and CDR2 is YSLEER in the germline V gene. Between the trimmed V and J ends, which lost 0 bases and 1 base, there was a span of 6 bases. CDR3: CASSQEALNTGELFF. The CDR3 region has the DNA TGCGCCAGCAGCCAAGAGGCCCTGAACACCGGGGAGCTGTTTTTT.

The sample holds many counts of this clonotype. The rearrangement links TRBV15 to TRBJ1-2, with no clear D. V was trimmed by 7 bases and J by 7 bases, leaving 13 bases between them. The CDR3 contains 12 residues. The V gene's germline CDR1 is LNHNV and CDR2 YYDKDF (reference sequence). The CDR3: CATTEGEGGYTF. In DNA form, the CDR3 reads TGTGCCACCACAGAAGGAGAGGGTGGCTACACCTTC.

This clonotype occurred many times. The rearrangement uses TRBV28 and TRBJ1-6; TRBD1 matches at 7 bases. Germline V gives CDR1 MDHEN, CDR2 SYDVKM. The CDR3 totals 14 residues. V was clipped by 6 bases and J by 10 bases; unmatched bases: 9. The CDR3, as DNA: TGTGCCAGCAGCCTAGGGACAGTATGGTCACCCCTCCACTTT. Translating it yields CASSLGTVWSPLHF.

In its sample, this clonotype was seen many times. The chain employs TRBV6-1 and TRBJ2-7; no clear D gene. Germline lookup yields CDR1 MNHNS and CDR2 SASEGT. The CDR3 extends over 14 amino acids. The V end lost 4 bases, the J end lost 0 bases, and 10 bases lay between the germline ends. The CDR3 DNA follows: TGTGCCAGCAGTGCCTCATTCGCCTCCTACGAGCAGTACTTC. The encoded protein is CASSASFASYEQYF.

This clonotype was counted many times. V and J are TRBV6-1 and TRBJ1-1, with TRBD1 as a possible D gene (5 bases). V lost 7 bases, J lost 6 bases, and 15 bases lay in between. Germline V gives CDR1 MNHNS, CDR2 SASEGT. The CDR3 spans 13 residues. As DNA, the CDR3 is TGTGCCAGCACCCTTCGGGGGGACGCTGAAGCTTTCTTT. Translating gives CASTLRGDAEAFF.

This rearrangement joins TRBV6-1 to TRBJ1-2; D is undetermined. This CDR3 comprises 12 residues. Trimming pared 7 bases from V and 4 bases from J, leaving 10 bases between. Germline CDR1 MNHNS, CDR2 SASEGT. The chain's CDR3 is CASNIARYGYTF. In DNA, the CDR3 is TGTGCCAGCAATATCGCACGCTATGGCTACACCTTC.

In its sample, this clonotype was seen a few times. The gene calls are TRBV6-1 and TRBJ2-7; D might be TRBD1 (6 bases). CDR3 length equals 13 residues. The germline V and J ends were trimmed by 10 bases and 5 bases, with 18 bases remaining between them. Germline V gene lookup returns CDR1 MNHNS and CDR2 SASEGT. In DNA form, the CDR3 reads TGTGCCACGACGGCGGATGAGGGGGACGAGCAGTACTTC. It specifies CATTADEGDEQYF.

This clonotype has ten or more counts. The J gene is TRBJ1-3, the V gene TRBV12-3 or TRBV12-4; D gene uncertain. The CDR3 totals 12 residues. The ends were cut back, 5 bases at V and 0 bases at J, with 2 bases in the middle. The CDR3 loop is CASSVSGNTIYF. CDR3 nucleotide sequence: TGTGCCAGCAGTGTCTCTGGAAACACCATATATTTT.